The entry that follows covers one T cell receptor (beta chain) sequence. The antigen this receptor binds is unknown. The input lacks base qualities; no much larger clone sits a single base away. The data derive from a study of OX40 agonist ivuxolimab in advanced cancers. Notes on the research overall: The costimulatory receptor OX40 (CD134) was targeted by ivuxolimab, a fully human IgG2 agonistic monoclonal antibody. Intravenous ivuxolimab was administered to patients every 2 weeks at six dose levels: 0.01, 0.1, 0.3, 1.5, 3 and 10 mg/kg. Of the approximately 50 dose-escalation patients, hepatocellular carcinoma was present in 19, melanoma in around 15, renal cell carcinoma in 9 and head and neck cancer in 9. A male proportion of roughly 80% and a mean age of 60 years, ranging from roughly 23 to 90, were recorded for the dose-escalation cohort. Prior anti-PD-1, anti-PD-L1 or anti-CTLA-4 therapy was permitted, and checkpoint inhibitors had been received by about 37% of dose-escalation patients. Partial responses occurred in three dose-escalation patients, of whom one had hepatocellular carcinoma and two had cutaneous melanoma. Peripheral TCRbeta sequencing was intended to test whether TCR sequence diversity was altered and clonal T-cell expansion was caused by ivuxolimab. The monotherapy dose-escalation portion (N ≈ 50 patients) of the phase I ivuxolimab trial is reported in the paper.

Patients with a history of autoimmune disease or receiving systemic immunosuppression were excluded from the trial. In every dose cohort, peripheral blood was drawn for TCR sequencing at baseline, cycle 4 day 1, and cycle 7 day 1. Samples came from an open-label, multicenter, first-in-human phase I dose-escalation trial of ivuxolimab. Adults with locally advanced or metastatic melanoma, renal cell carcinoma, hepatocellular carcinoma or head and neck squamous cell carcinoma were enrolled in the trial. Before TCR sequencing, CD4+ T cells and CD8+ T cells from peripheral blood were sorted into separate populations. Broad study findings and their caveats: In partial responders in the 0.1-3.0 mg/kg groups, normalized peripheral clonal expansion was found to be among the lowest, especially among CD8+ T cells. Which antigens the clonally expanded peripheral T cells were specific for was not determined. Low levels of normalized T-cell clonal expansion were also seen in some patients who did not respond. After ivuxolimab, more expanded clones were found on average in CD8+ T cells than in CD4+ T cells. At doses of 0.1 to 3.0 mg/kg, clonal expansion of both CD4+ and CD8+ T cells in blood was seen between baseline and week 6.

To sequence the TCRbeta CDR3 region, genomic DNA was isolated from the sorted cells. TCRbeta CDR3 regions were sequenced using the immunoSEQ Assay. Entries here come from immuneACCESS through TCRdb and include only in-frame sequences with V and J called. Some clones fail to appear in such tables; in the studies checked, an unresolved V gene covers under half of the shortfall, and the cause of the remainder is unknown. The sample contains some 47,000 clones, 65% to 85% of them found a single time. Clones ranked in the top ten supply roughly 7% of the sample. The input for sequencing was CD4+ or CD8+ T cells sorted from blood, taken in a trial of the OX40 agonist ivuxolimab. The TCR originated in an adult with an advanced solid tumor such as melanoma, head and neck, liver or kidney cancer.

The nucleotide sequence is TGTGCCAGCAGTATCGGGACAGGGAGTGGTCAGCCCCAGCATTTT. The encoded protein is CASSIGTGSGQPQHF. The chain is assembled from TRBV5-6 and TRBJ1-5; TRBD1 fits 9 bases in the junction. The germline V gene encodes CDR1 SGHDT and CDR2 YYEEEE. Trimming leaves V shorter by 5 bases and J shorter by 6 bases, with the junction holding 9 bases beyond the gene matches. The CDR3 contains 15 residues, cysteine and phenylalanine counted. The CDR3 DNA has 45 bases and is translated from base 1.